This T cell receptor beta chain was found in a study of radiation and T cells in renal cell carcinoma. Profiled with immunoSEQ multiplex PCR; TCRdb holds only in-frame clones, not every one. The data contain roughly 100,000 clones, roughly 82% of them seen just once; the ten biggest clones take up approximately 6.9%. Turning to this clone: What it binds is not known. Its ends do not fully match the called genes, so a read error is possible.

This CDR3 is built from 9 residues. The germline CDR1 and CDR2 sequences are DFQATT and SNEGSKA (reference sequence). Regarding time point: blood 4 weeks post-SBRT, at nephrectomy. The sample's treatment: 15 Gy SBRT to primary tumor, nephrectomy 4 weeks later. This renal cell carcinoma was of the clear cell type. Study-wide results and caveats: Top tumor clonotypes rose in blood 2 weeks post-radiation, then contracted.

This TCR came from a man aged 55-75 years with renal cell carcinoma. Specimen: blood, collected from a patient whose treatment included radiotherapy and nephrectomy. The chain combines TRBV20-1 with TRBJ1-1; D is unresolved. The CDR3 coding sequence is TGCAGTGCCGCCCCTGAGGCTTTCTTT. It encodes CSAAPEAFF.